This T cell receptor (beta chain) was captured by sequencing in a study of identical twins. The CDR3 loop spans 16 amino acids. V was pared by 4 bases and J by 7 bases, with 8 bases of the junction left unmatched. CDR1 and CDR2 (germline): MNHEY, SVGEGT. Study-level findings and limits: Out-of-frame TCR alpha sharing in monozygotic twins exceeded recombination model predictions.

A remark on this clonotype: Its target is not known.

A universal primer site arose from template switching, and cDNA bore unique molecular identifiers. From the 5' RACE reads, TCRdb called clonotypes with MiXCR, one entry per CDR3 protein. The sample consists of 200,000 to 250,000 distinct CDR3 sequences, approximately 8% of them appearing once. In addition, the sample was reused for a study of yellow fever vaccine responses in identical twins. From that report: Vaccine T cell responses of twins reportedly seemed partly convergent and partly personalized.

This sequence originates from a woman younger than 30 in good health. This chain joins TRBV6-2 or TRBV6-3 and TRBJ2-1, with TRBD2 matching over 12 bases. Sequencing was performed on CD8+ T cells sorted from blood. The CDR3 DNA is TGTGCCAGCAGTTTCTCTAGCGGGAGGGCCGAGAATGAGCAGTTCTTC. Its protein is CASSFSSGRAENEQFF.